The TCR beta chain under discussion was sequenced for a study of blood T cell repertoires in COVID-19. Looking at the study overall: Spain, Italy and the United States supplied samples that represented acute and convalescent COVID-19. The cDNA or gDNA used as material had been derived from T cells, B-cell-depleted T cells, or PBMCs.

In the source study's methods: The assay estimated nucleated cells by amplifying reference gene primers. Assay used: immunoSEQ multiplex PCR; TCRdb lists only in-frame clones, some missing. V, J and clone size were drawn from that table, and D and trimming were deduced from the DNA. Of about 200,000 clones listed, more than 65% are singletons. This CDR3 contains 15 residues. CDR1 SGHNT and CDR2 YYREEE come from the germline V gene (reference sequence). V was pared by 2 bases and J by 5 bases, with 17 bases between. The V call is TRBV5-4, the J call TRBJ2-7; D possibly corresponds to TRBD1 (7 bases). The sequence was collected from a man in his fifties or sixties with active or convalescent COVID-19. The sample taken for sequencing was peripheral blood. The CDR3 nucleotides read TGTGCCAGCAGCTTTTCTACAGGGGCGGGGAACGAGCAGTACTTC. Translating gives CASSFSTGAGNEQYF.